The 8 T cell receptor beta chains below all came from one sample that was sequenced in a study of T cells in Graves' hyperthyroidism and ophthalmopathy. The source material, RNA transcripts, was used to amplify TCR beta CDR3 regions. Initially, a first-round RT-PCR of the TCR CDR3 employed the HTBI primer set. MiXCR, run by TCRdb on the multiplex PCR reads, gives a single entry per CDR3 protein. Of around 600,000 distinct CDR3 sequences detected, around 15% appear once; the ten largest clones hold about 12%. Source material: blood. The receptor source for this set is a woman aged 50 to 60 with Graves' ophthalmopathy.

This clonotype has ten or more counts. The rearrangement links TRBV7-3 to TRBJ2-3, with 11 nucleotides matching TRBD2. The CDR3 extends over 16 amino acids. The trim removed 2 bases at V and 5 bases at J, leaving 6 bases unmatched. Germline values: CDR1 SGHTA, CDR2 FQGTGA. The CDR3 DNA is TGTGCCAGCAGCTTATATAGCGGGAGGGCCATAGATACGCAGTATTTT. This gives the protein CASSLYSGRAIDTQYF. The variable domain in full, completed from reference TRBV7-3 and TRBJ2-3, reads GAGVSQTPSNKVTEKGKYVELRCDPISGHTALYWYRQSLGQGPEFLIYFQGTGAADDSGLPNDRFFAVRPEGSVSTLKIQRTERGDSAVYLCASSLYSGRAIDTQYFGPGTRLTVL.

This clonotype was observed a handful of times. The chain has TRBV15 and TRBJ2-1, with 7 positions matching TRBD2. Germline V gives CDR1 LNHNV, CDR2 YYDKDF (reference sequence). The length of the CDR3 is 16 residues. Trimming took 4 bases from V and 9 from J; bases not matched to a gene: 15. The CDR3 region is CATSNHPRTRISEQFF. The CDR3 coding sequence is TGTGCCACCAGCAATCACCCCCGGACTAGAATATCTGAGCAGTTCTTC.

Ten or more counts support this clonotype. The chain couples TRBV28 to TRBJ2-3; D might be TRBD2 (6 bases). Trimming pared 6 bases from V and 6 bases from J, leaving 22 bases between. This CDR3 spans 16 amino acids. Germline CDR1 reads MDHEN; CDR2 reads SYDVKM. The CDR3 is CASSRAGRGDQDTQYF. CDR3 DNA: TGTGCCAGCAGCCGAGCTGGGCGGGGAGACCAGGATACGCAGTATTTT. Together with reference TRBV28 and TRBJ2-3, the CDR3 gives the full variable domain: DVKVTQSSRYLVKRTGEKVFLECVQDMDHENMFWYRQDPGLGLRLIYFSYDVKMKEKGDIPEGYSVSREKKERFSLILESASTNQTSMYLCASSRAGRGDQDTQYFGPGTRLTVL.

CDR3 sequence (DNA): TGCGCCAGCAGCCGCTTAGGGGGACTAGCGGGAGTATACAATGAGCAGTTCTTC. Translated: CASSRLGGLAGVYNEQFF. The rearrangement links TRBV5-1 to TRBJ2-1; 14 bases match TRBD2. Losses at the gene ends were 4 bases for V and 4 bases for J; bases not matched to a gene: 10. CDR3 length: 18 residues. Looked up from germline, CDR1 is SGHRS and CDR2 is YFSETQ. The full variable domain, its missing parts supplied by reference TRBV5-1 and TRBJ2-1, is KAGVTQTPRYLIKTRGQQVTLSCSPISGHRSVSWYQQTPGQGLQFLFEYFSETQRNKGNFPGRFSGRQFSNSRSEMNVSTLELGDSALYLCASSRLGGLAGVYNEQFFGPGTRLTVL.

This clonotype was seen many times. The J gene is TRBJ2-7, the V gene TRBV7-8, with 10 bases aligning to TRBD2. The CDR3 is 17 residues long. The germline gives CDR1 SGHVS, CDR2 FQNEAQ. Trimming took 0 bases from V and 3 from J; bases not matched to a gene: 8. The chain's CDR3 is CASSLAQLAGVIYEQYF. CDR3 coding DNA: TGTGCCAGCAGCTTAGCACAGCTAGCGGGAGTAATCTACGAGCAGTACTTC.

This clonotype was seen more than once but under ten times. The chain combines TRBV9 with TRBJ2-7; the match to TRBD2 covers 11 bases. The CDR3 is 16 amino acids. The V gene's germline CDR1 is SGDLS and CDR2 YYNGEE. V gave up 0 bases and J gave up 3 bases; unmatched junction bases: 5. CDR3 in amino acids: CASSVGLTSGSYEQYF. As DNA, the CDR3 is TGTGCCAGCAGCGTAGGCTTAACTAGCGGGAGCTACGAGCAGTACTTC. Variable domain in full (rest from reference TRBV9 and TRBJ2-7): DSGVTQTPKHLITATGQRVTLRCSPRSGDLSVYWYQQSLDQGLQFLIQYYNGEERAKGNILERFSAQQFPDLHSELNLSSLELGDSALYFCASSVGLTSGSYEQYFGPGTRLTVT.

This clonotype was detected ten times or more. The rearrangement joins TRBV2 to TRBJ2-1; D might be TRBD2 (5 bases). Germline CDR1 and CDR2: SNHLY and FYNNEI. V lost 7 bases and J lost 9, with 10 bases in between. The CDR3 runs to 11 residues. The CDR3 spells CASKTSGEQFF. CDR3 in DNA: TGTGCCAGCAAAACCAGCGGTGAGCAGTTCTTC.

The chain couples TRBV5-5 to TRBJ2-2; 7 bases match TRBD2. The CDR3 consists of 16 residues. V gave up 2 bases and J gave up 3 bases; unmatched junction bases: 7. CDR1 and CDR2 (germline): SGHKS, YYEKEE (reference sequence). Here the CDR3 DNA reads TGTGCCAGCAGCTTCCTTGGACTAGACGACACCGGGGAGCTGTTTTTT. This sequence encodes CASSFLGLDDTGELFF.